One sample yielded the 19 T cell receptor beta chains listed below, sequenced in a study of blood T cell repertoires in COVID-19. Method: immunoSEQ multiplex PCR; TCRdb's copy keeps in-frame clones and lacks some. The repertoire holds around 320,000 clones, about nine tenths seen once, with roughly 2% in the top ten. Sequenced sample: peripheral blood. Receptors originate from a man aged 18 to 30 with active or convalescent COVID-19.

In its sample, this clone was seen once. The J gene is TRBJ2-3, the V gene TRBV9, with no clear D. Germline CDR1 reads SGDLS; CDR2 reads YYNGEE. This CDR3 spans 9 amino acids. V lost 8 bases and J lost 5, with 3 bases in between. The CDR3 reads CASRDTQYF. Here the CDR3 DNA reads TGTGCCAGTCGAGATACGCAGTATTTT.

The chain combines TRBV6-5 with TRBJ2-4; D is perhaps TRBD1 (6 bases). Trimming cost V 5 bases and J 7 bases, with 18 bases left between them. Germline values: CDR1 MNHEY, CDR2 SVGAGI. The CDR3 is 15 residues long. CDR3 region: CASSRTALGENIQYF. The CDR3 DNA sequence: TGTGCCAGCAGTCGGACAGCGCTAGGGGAGAACATTCAGTACTTC.

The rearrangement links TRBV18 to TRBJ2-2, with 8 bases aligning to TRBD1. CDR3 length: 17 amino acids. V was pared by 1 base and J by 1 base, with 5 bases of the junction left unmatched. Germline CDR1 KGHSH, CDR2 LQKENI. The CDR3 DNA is TGTGCCAGCTCACCACGGGGGACAGGAGTGAACACCGGGGAGCTGTTTTTT. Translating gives CASSPRGTGVNTGELFF.

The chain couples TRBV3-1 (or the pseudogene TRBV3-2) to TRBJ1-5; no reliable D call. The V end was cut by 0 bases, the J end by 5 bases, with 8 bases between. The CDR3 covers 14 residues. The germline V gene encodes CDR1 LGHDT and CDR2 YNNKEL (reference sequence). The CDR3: CASSQDGGYQPQHF. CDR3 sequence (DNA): TGTGCCAGCAGCCAAGATGGAGGGTATCAGCCCCAGCATTTT.

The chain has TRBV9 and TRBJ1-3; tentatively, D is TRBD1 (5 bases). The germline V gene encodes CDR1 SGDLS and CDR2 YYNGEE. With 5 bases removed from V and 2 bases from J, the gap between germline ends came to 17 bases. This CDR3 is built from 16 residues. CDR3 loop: CASSQGQPRTGNTIYF. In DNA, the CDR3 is TGTGCCAGCAGTCAGGGCCAGCCGAGAACTGGAAACACCATATATTTT.

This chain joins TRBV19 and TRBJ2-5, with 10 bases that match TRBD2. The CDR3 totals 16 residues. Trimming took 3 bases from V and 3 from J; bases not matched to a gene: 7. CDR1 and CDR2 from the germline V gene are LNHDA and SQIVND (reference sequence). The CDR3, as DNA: TGTGCCAGTAGTATTGTTTTCCTAGCGGGAGAAGAGACCCAGTACTTC. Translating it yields CASSIVFLAGEETQYF.

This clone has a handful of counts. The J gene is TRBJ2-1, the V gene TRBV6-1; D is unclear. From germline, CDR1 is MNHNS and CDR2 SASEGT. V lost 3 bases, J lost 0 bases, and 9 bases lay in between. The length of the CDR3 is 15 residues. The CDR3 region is CASSESESSYNEQFF. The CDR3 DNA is TGTGCCAGCAGTGAGTCGGAGAGCTCCTACAATGAGCAGTTCTTC.

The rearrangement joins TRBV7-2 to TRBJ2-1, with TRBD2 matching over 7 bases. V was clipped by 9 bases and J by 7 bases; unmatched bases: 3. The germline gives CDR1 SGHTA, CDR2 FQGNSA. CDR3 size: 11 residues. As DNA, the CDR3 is TGTGCCAGTACGCGGGGGAATGAGCAGTTCTTC. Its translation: CASTRGNEQFF.

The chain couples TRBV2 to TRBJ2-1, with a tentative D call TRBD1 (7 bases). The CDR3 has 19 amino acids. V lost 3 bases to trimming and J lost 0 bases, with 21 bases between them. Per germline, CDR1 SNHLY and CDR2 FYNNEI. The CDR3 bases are TGTGCCAGCAGTGATATGGGGGGTGGAGGGGGCGGCTCCTACAATGAGCAGTTCTTC. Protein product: CASSDMGGGGGGSYNEQFF.

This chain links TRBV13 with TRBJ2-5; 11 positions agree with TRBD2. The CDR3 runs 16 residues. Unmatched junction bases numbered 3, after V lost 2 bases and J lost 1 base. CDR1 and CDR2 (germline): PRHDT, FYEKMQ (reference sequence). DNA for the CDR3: TGTGCCAGCAGCTTAACTAGCGGGGGCGTCCAAGAGACCCAGTACTTC. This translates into CASSLTSGGVQETQYF.

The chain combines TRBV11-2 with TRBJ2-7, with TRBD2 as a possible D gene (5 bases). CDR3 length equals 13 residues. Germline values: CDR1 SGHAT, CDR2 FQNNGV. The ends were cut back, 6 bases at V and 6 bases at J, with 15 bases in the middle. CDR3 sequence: CASSRTLLGEQYF. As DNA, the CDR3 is TGTGCCAGCAGTCGTACACTACTAGGCGAGCAGTACTTC.

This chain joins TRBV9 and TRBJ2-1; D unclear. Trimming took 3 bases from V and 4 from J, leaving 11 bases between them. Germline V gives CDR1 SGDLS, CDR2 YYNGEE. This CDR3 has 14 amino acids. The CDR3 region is CASSARGAYNEQFF. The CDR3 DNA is TGTGCCAGCAGCGCCCGAGGCGCATACAATGAGCAGTTCTTC.

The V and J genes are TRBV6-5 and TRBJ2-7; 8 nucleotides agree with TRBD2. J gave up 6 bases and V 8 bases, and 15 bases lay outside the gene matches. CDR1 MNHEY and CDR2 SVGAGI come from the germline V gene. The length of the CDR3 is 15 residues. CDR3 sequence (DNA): TGTGCCAGCGGAAGGGAGGCCCCGGGAGGGGCCGAGCAGTACTTC. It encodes CASGREAPGGAEQYF.

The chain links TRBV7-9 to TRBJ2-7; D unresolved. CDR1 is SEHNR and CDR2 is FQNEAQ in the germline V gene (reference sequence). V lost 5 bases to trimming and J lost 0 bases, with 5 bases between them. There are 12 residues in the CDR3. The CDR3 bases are TGTGCCAGCAGCCCGGGCTCCTACGAGCAGTACTTC. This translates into CASSPGSYEQYF.

DNA of the CDR3: TGTGCCAGCAGCGTCGGTTCGACAGGGAGGGAAAAACTGTTTTTT. Residues: CASSVGSTGREKLFF. The chain links TRBV9 to TRBJ1-4; 7 bases line up with TRBD1. The V gene end was trimmed by 2 bases and the J gene end by 8 bases; junction bases not matched to a gene: 9. CDR1 is SGDLS and CDR2 is YYNGEE in the germline V gene. The CDR3 runs 15 residues. Variable domain in full (rest from reference TRBV9 and TRBJ1-4): DSGVTQTPKHLITATGQRVTLRCSPRSGDLSVYWYQQSLDQGLQFLIQYYNGEERAKGNILERFSAQQFPDLHSELNLSSLELGDSALYFCASSVGSTGREKLFFGSGTQLSVL.

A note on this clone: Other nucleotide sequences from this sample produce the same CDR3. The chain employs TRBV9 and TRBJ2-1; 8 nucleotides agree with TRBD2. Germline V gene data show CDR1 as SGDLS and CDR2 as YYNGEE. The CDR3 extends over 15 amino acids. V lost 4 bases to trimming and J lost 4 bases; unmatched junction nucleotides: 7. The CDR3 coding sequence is TGTGCCAGCAGCCCCCTGAGCGGGAGATACAATGAGCAGTTCTTC. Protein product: CASSPLSGRYNEQFF.

Here the CDR3 reads CASSISSDRGGTEAFF. In nucleotides, the CDR3 is TGTGCCAGTAGTATAAGTTCGGACAGGGGAGGCACTGAAGCTTTCTTT. The chain is built from TRBV19 and TRBJ1-1; 9 bases line up with TRBD1. The CDR3 contains 16 residues. From germline, CDR1 is LNHDA and CDR2 SQIVND (reference sequence). Trimming cost V 2 bases and J 4 bases; bases outside gene matches: 8.

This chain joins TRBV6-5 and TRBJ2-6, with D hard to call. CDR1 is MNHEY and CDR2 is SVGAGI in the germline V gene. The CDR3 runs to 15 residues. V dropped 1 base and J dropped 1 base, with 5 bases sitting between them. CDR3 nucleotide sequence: TGTGCCAGCAGTTACTTCGAGTCTGGGGCCAACGTCCTGACTTTC. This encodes CASSYFESGANVLTF.

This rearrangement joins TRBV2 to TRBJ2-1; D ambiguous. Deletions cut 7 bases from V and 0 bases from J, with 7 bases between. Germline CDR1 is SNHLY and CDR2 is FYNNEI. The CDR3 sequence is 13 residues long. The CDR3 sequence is CASIQSSYNEQFF. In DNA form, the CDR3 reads TGTGCCAGCATACAGAGCTCCTACAATGAGCAGTTCTTC.